The entry below gives a single TCR beta chain sequence along with its context. This record belongs to a study of blood T cell repertoires in COVID-19. Whole-study context: COVID-19 samples from acute and convalescent phases originated in the United States, Italy and Spain. PBMCs, B-cell-depleted T cells, or T cells were the source of the cDNA or gDNA that made up the material.

Per the original data handling: Estimation of nucleated cell counts relied on the amplification of reference gene primers. Generated by immunoSEQ multiplex PCR, the TCRdb table keeps only in-frame clones and is missing some. That table supplies the V and J calls and clone size; D and trimming were determined from the DNA. Of around 80,000 clones listed, over 80% are singletons. Germline assignment: CDR1 MNHEY and CDR2 SVGAGI. V lost 7 bases to trimming and J lost 9 bases, with 19 bases between them. The CDR3 sequence is 14 residues long. The rearrangement joins TRBV6-5 to TRBJ1-5; weak D call: TRBD1 (6 bases). This clonotype originated in a woman aged 80 or over with acute or convalescent COVID-19. The specimen was peripheral blood. The CDR3 sequence is CASTGQTFLRPQHF. Written as DNA, the CDR3 is TGTGCCAGCACGGGACAAACCTTCCTCCGGCCCCAGCATTTT.